This T cell receptor beta chain was recovered during a study of blood T cell repertoires in COVID-19. TCRdb's table, derived via immunoSEQ multiplex PCR, lists solely in-frame clones and lacks some. The repertoire holds more than 300,000 clones, with 85% to 90% as singletons. Trimming took 5 bases from V and 0 from J, leaving 17 bases between them. Germline CDR1 MNHEY, CDR2 SVGEGT. The CDR3 totals 17 residues. The V and J genes are TRBV6-2 or TRBV6-3 and TRBJ1-5; D gene unclear. The TCR sequence derives from a middle-aged woman with COVID-19, enrolled during active disease. Sample: peripheral blood. CDR3 sequence reads: CASSRRLTGVSNQPQHF. CDR3 nucleotide sequence: TGTGCCAGCAGTCGTCGCCTCACCGGGGTTAGCAATCAGCCCCAGCATTTT.